The clone carrying this T cell receptor (beta chain) has more than one count but fewer than ten. Its antigen remains unidentified. This sample was taken from a study of OX40 agonist ivuxolimab in advanced cancers. Study background: The study treated patients with ivuxolimab, an agonistic anti-OX40 (CD134) antibody. Dose-escalation cases comprised hepatocellular carcinoma, melanoma, renal cell or head and neck cancer. Points from the study as a whole: Averaged across samples, CD8+ T cells carried more expanded clones than CD4+ did.

TCRdb's table, derived via immunoSEQ multiplex PCR, lists solely in-frame clones and lacks some. The sample lists tens of thousands of clones, more than 75% occurring once. The junction had 5 bases not matched to a gene; V was cut back by 4 bases and J by 1 base. The CDR3 loop spans 15 amino acids. Germline CDR1 and CDR2: MNHEY and SVGAGI. The chain carries TRBV6-5 and TRBJ1-1; 8 nucleotides agree with TRBD1. This material consisted of CD4+ or CD8+ T cells sorted from blood, taken in a trial of the OX40 agonist ivuxolimab. The clonotype was recovered from an adult with an advanced solid tumor such as melanoma, head and neck, liver or kidney cancer. CDR3 DNA sequence: TGTGCCAGCAGTTCCACTGGACAGGGGAACACTGAAGCTTTCTTT. It yields the protein CASSSTGQGNTEAFF.